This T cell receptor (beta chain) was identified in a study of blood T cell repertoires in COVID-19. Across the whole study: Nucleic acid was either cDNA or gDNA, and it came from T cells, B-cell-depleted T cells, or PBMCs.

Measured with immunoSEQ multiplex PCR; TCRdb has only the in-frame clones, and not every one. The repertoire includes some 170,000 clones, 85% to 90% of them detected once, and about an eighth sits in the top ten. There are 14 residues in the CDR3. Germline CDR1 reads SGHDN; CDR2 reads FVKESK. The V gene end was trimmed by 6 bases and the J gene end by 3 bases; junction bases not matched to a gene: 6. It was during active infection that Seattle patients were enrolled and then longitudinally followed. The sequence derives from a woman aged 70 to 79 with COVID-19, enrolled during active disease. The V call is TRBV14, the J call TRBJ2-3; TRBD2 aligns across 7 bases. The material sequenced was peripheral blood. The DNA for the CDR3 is TGTGCCAGCAGACCCTGGGGGGGAACAGATACGCAGTATTTT. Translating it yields CASRPWGGTDTQYF. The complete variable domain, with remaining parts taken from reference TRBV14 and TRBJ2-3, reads EAGVTQFPSHSVIEKGQTVTLRCDPISGHDNLYWYRRVMGKEIKFLLHFVKESKQDESGMPNNRFLAERTGGTYSTLKVQPAELEDSGVYFCASRPWGGTDTQYFGPGTRLTVL.